Given below is one T cell receptor beta chain in context. Its binding antigen is unknown. No base quality information exists; no much larger clone differs at one position. TCRbeta CDR3 regions were amplified from genomic DNA using the immunoSEQ Assay, a bias-controlled multiplex PCR. The published analysis was carried out like this. Within the assay, amplification of reference gene primers was used to estimate how many nucleated cells each sample contained. To quantify the absolute abundance of each unique TCRbeta CDR3 rearrangement, sequence reads were collapsed and filtered. For each sample, productive Simpson clonality was calculated as the square root of Simpson's diversity index across productive rearrangements. The table comes from immuneACCESS by way of TCRdb, which keeps in-frame sequences with V and J called. Part of the clones is missing from these tables; in studies checked, under half for an unresolved V gene and the rest for unknown reasons. V and J calls and clone size come straight from that table; D and trimming were deduced from the DNA. Present in this sample are some 150,000 clones, around 83% of which were seen just once. The ten largest account for around 1.1% of the sample.

The data are from a study of blood T cell repertoires in COVID-19 (dated by TCRdb to 2018 to 2020). Background for the entire study: The collaborator samples originated in the United States, Italy and Spain and spanned the acute and convalescent phases of COVID-19. The prospective study material was composed of cDNA or gDNA derived from T cells, B-cell-depleted T cells, or PBMCs. Deeply sampled blood TCRbeta repertoires from subjects exposed to, actively infected with, or recovered from COVID-19 were included in the dataset. A freely available public database, intended as a resource for researchers studying the immune response to SARS-CoV-2, is where the repertoires were released. The samples were drawn from two sources: the first 160 participants of the ongoing ImmuneRACE study, and approximately 1,300 subjects contributed by 6 global collaborators. Nearly every sample came with metadata listing a de-identified subject ID, COVID-19 status, age in years and sex. HLA class I and class II types, where available, came from metadata supplied by the sample provider rather than from assay-based typing.

Collaborating institutions collected whole blood in K2EDTA tubes following their own protocols. Collaborator samples were shipped for TCRbeta analysis as frozen whole blood, isolated PBMCs, or DNA extracted from either sample type. Overall results and qualifications from the work: The amount of clinical and demographic metadata varied by source and participant and was provided uncurated.

The CDR3 measures 12 amino acids from cysteine to phenylalanine. Left in the record is the CDR3 DNA by itself, 36 bases read in frame from the first base. V is cut by 4 bases and J by 12 bases, and the space between the germline ends is 13 bases. Per the germline V gene (reference sequence), LGHDT is the CDR1 and YNNKEL is the CDR2. What was sequenced was peripheral blood. The clonotype originates from a man aged 35 to 55 with acute or convalescent COVID-19. The chain is made from TRBV3-1 (or the pseudogene TRBV3-2) and TRBJ2-1, with TRBD2 as a weak D call on 6 bases. The CDR3 region reads CASSREAGTQFF. The DNA is TGTGCCAGCAGCCGGGAGGCTGGGACGCAGTTCTTC.